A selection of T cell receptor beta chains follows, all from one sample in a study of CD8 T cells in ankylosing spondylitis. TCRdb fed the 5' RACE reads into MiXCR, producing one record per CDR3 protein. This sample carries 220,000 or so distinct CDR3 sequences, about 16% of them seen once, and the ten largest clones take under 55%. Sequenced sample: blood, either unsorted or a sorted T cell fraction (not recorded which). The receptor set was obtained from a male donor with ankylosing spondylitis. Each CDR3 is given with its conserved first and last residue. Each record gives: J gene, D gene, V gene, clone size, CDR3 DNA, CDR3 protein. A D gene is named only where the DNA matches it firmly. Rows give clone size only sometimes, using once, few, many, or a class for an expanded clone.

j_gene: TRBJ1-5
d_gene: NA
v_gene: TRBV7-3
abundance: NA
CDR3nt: TGTGCCAGCAGCTTCCCTCAGCCCCAGCATTTT
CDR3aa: CASSFPQPQHF

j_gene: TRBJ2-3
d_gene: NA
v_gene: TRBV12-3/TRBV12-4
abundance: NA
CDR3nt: TGTGCCAGCAGTTTATACGGTTCTAGCACAGATACGCAGTATTTT
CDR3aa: CASSLYGSSTDTQYF

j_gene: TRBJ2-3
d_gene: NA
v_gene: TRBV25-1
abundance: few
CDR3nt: TGTGCCAGCAGTGAATCCCGATGGAGCCCAGATACGCAGTATTTT
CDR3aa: CASSESRWSPDTQYF

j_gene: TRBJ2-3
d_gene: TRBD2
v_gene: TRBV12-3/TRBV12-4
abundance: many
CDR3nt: TGTGCCAGCAGCCCCCGGGGACTAGCGGGAGAAGATACGCAGTATTTT
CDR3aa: CASSPRGLAGEDTQYF

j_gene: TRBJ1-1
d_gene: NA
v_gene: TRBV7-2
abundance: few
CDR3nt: TGTGCCAGCAGCTTGGGATCAGGGGTAACTGAAGCTTTCTTT
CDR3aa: CASSLGSGVTEAFF

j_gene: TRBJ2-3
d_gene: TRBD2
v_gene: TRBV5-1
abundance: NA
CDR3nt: TGCGCCAGCAGCTTGGAGGGACTAGCAGAGGCAGATACGCAGTTTTTT
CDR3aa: CASSLEGLAEADTQFF

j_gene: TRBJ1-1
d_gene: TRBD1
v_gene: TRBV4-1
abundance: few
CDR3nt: TGCGCCAGCAGCCTTTGGACAGGGAGGGATACTGAAGCTTTCTTT
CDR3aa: CASSLWTGRDTEAFF

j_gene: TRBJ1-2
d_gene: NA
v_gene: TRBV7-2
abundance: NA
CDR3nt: TGTGCCAGCAGCCCCGTGGACGCAGCTAACTATGGCTACACCTTC
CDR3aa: CASSPVDAANYGYTF

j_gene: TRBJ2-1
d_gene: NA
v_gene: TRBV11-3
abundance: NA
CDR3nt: TGTGCCAGCAGCCCGCGGACACTACACAATGAGCAGTTCTTC
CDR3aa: CASSPRTLHNEQFF

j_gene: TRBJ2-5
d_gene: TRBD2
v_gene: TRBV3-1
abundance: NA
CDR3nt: TGTGCCAGCAGCCACCCGGGACTAGCGGACAAGACCCAGTACTTC
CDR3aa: CASSHPGLADKTQYF

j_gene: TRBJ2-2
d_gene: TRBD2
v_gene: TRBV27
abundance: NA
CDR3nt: TGTGCCAGCAGTTTATGGGGGGGTGGAGGCACCGGGGAGCTGTTTTTT
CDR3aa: CASSLWGGGGTGELFF

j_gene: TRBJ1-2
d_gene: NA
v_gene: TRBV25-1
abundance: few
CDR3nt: TGTGCCAGCGGTGGGTCTTTTGGCTACACCTTC
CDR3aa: CASGGSFGYTF

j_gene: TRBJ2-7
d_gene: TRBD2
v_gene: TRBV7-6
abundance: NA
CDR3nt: TGTGCCAGCAGCCTAACGCCGGGACTACCTGAGCAGTACTTC
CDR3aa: CASSLTPGLPEQYF

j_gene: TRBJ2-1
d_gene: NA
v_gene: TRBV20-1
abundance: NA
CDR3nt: TGCAGTGCTATCGAGCGGGAGCAGTTCTTC
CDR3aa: CSAIEREQFF

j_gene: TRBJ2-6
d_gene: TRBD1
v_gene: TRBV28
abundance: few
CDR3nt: TGTGCCAGCAGTTCCCTCCGACAGGGGTCTTTTTCTGGGGCCAACGTCCTGACTTTC
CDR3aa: CASSSLRQGSFSGANVLTF

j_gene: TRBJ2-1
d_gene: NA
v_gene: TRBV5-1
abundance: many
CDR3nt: TGCGCCAGCAGCTTGGCCGTGAGGGGGTATAGGGGTTACAATGAGCAGTTCTTC
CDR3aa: CASSLAVRGYRGYNEQFF

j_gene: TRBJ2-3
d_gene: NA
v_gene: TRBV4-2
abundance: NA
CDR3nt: TGTGCCAGCAGGCCGGGCCCCAGCACAGATACGCAGTATTTT
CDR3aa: CASRPGPSTDTQYF

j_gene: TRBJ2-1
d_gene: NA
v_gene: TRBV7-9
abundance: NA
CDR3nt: TGTGCCAGCAGCCCACAAGGGACCTCCGGGAATGAGCAGTTCTTC
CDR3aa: CASSPQGTSGNEQFF

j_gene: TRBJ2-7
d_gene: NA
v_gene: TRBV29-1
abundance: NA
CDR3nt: TGCAGCGTTGTCCGTGACGGGTCCTACGAGCAGTACTTC
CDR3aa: CSVVRDGSYEQYF

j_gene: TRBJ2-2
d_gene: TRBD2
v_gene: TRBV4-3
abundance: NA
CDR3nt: TGCGCCAGCAGCCAAGATCTAGCGGGAGGGTTCACCGGGGAGCTGTTTTTT
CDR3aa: CASSQDLAGGFTGELFF

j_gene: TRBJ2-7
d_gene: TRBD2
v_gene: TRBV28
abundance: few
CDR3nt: TGTGCCAGCAGTCGGATAGCGGGGAGATCTTACGAGCAGTACTTC
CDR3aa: CASSRIAGRSYEQYF

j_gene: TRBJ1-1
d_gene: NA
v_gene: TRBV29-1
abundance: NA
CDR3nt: TGCAGCGTTGAACAAGCGGAAAGACCGGGAACGAGCTTCATGAACACTGAAGCTTTCTTT
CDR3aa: CSVEQAERPGTSFMNTEAFF

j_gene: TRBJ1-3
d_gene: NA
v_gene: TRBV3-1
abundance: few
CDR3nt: TGTGCCAGCAGCCAAGGACCGGGACCTTCTGGAAACACCATATATTTT
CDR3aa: CASSQGPGPSGNTIYF

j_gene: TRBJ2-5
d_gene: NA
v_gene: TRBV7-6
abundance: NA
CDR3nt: TGTGCCAGCAGCTTAAGTCCTAGGCAAGAGACCCAGTACTTC
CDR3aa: CASSLSPRQETQYF

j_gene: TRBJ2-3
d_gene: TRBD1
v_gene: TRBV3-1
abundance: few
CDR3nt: TGTGCCAGCAGCAGGACAGGGGGGGACACAGATACGCAGTATTTT
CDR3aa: CASSRTGGDTDTQYF